This T cell receptor beta chain originates from a study of blood T cell repertoires in COVID-19. Generated by immunoSEQ multiplex PCR, the TCRdb table keeps only in-frame clones and is missing some. The sample carries 190,000 or so clones, approximately 85% recorded once. Germline lookup yields CDR1 MNHEY and CDR2 SVGEGT. The CDR3 runs 20 residues. V shed 0 bases and J 3 bases; nucleotides not matched to a gene: 16. Participants were aged about 18 to 95 years, lived in around 22 US areas, and enrolled virtually. Symptom resolution, clearance, or two negative PCRs marked donors in Cohort 3 as recovered.

The chain uses TRBV6-2 or TRBV6-3 and TRBJ1-5; 8 bases agree with TRBD1. Material for sequencing was PBMCs or T cells enriched from blood (not recorded which). The clonotype originates from a man in his forties who had recovered from COVID-19. This chain's CDR3 is CASSYSKDRALGSINQPQHF. CDR3 DNA: TGTGCCAGCAGTTACTCAAAGGACAGGGCACTGGGTTCCATCAATCAGCCCCAGCATTTT.